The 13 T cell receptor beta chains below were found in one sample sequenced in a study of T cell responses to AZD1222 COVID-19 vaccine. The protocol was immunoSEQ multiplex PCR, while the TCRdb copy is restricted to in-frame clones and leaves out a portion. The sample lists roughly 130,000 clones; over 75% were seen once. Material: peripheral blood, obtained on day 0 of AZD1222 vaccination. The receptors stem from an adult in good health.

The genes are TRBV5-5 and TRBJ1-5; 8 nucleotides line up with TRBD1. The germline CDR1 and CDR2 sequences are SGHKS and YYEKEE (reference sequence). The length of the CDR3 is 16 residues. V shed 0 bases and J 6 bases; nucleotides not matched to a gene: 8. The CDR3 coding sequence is TGTGCCAGCAGCTTGGGGAGCAGGGGGCTAGGTCAGCCCCAGCATTTT. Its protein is CASSLGSRGLGQPQHF.

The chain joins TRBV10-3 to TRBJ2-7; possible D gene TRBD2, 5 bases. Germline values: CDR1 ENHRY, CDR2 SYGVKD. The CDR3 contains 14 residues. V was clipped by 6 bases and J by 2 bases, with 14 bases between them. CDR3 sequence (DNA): TGTGCCATCAGCTCCACCGGGGTCGCCTACGAGCAGTACTTC. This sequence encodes CAISSTGVAYEQYF.

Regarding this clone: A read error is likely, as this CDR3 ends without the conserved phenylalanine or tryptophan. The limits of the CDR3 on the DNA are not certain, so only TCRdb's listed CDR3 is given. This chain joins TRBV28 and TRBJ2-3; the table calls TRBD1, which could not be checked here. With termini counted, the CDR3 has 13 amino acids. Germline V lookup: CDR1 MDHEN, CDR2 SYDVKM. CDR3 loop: CASSPQRDRVVFN.

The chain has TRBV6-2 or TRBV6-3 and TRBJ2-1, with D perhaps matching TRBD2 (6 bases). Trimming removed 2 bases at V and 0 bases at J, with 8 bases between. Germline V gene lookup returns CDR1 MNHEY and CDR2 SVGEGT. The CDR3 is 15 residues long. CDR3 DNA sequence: TGTGCCAGCAGTTACGGCGGGAACTCCTACAATGAGCAGTTCTTC. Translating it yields CASSYGGNSYNEQFF.

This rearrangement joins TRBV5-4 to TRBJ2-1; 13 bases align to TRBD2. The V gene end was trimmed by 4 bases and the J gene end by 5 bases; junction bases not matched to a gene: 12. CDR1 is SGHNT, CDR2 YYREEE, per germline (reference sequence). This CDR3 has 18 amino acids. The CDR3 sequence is CASSAGLAGTTEDNEQFF. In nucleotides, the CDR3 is TGTGCCAGCAGCGCGGGACTAGCGGGGACCACAGAGGACAATGAGCAGTTCTTC.

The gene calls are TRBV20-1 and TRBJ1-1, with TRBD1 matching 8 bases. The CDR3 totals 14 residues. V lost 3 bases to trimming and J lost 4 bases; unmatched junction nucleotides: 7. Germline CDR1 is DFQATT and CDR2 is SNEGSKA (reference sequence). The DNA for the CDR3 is TGCAGTGCTAGTCGACCCGGGACAGGCACTGAAGCTTTCTTT. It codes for CSASRPGTGTEAFF.

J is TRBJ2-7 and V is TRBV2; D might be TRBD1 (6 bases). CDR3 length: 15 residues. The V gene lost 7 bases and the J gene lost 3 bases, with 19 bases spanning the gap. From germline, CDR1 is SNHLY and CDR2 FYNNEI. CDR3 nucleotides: TGTGCCAGCAACTCTCGTGACAGGAACCTCTACGAGCAGTACTTC. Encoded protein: CASNSRDRNLYEQYF. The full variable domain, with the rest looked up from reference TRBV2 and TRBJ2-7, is EPEVTQTPSHQVTQMGQEVILRCVPISNHLYFYWYRQILGQKVEFLVSFYNNEISEKSEIFDDQFSVERPDGSNFTLKIRSTKLEDSAMYFCASNSRDRNLYEQYFGPGTRLTVT.

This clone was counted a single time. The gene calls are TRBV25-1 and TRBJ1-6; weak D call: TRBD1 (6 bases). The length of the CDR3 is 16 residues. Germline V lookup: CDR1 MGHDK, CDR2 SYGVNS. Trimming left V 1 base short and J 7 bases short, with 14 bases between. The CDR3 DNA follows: TGTGCCAGCAGTGAATTGAGGGGGGCTGGCAATTCACCCCTCCACTTT. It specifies CASSELRGAGNSPLHF.

The CDR3 DNA follows: TGCGCCAGCAGCTTTGGGGACAGGGGGCTCTACGAGCAGTACTTC. This sequence encodes CASSFGDRGLYEQYF. The chain couples TRBV5-1 to TRBJ2-7; 12 nucleotides line up with TRBD1. The CDR3 spans 15 residues. J was trimmed by 3 bases and V by 2 bases; bases with no gene match: 3. Germline loops: CDR1 SGHRS, CDR2 YFSETQ.

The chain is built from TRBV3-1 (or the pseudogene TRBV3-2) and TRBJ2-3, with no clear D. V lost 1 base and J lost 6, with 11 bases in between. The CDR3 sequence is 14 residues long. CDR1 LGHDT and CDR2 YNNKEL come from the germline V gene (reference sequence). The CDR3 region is CASSQGAAADTQYF. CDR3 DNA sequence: TGTGCCAGCAGCCAAGGGGCGGCCGCGGATACGCAGTATTTT.

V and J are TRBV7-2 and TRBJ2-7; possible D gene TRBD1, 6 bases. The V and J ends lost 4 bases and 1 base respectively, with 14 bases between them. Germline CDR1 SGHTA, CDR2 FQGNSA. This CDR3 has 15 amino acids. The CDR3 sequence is CASSSRQDLSYEQYF. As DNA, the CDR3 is TGTGCCAGCAGCTCCCGACAGGATCTTTCCTACGAGCAGTACTTC.

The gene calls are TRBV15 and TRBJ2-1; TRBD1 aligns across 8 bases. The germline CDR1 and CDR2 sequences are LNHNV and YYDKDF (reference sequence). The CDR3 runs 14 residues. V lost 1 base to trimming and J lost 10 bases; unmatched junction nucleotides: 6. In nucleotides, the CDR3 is TGTGCCACCAGCAGAGCAGGACAGGGAAAGGAGCAGTTCTTC. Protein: CATSRAGQGKEQFF.

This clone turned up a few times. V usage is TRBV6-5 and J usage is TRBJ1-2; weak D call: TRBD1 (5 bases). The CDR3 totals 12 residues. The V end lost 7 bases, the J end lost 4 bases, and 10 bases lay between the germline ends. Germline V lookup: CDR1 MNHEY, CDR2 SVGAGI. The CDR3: CASNTDIYGYTF. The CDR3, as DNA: TGTGCCAGCAATACGGACATCTATGGCTACACCTTC.